Listed below are T cell receptor beta chains from one sample, sequenced in a study of T cells in Graves' hyperthyroidism and ophthalmopathy. MiXCR, applied by TCRdb to the multiplex PCR reads, yields one record per CDR3 protein. The sample has hundreds of thousands of distinct CDR3 sequences; around 19% are singletons. The sample comprised blood. Source of these receptors: a man between 35 and 55 years old with Graves' hyperthyroidism. Both conserved end residues are part of each CDR3. Fields, in order: V gene, D gene, J gene, clone size, CDR3 protein, CDR3 DNA. The D gene is left open where the match is weak. Expanded clones are given a class, and other clones once, few, many or no size at all.

TRBV28	.	TRBJ1-1	many	CASSFAYGTEAFF	TGTGCCAGCAGTTTTGCTTACGGGACTGAAGCTTTCTTT
TRBV15	.	TRBJ2-7	.	CATSSGLSSYEQYF	TGTGCCACCAGCAGTGGCTTGAGCTCCTACGAGCAGTACTTC
TRBV3-1	.	TRBJ2-3	many	CASAPRGFTDTQYF	TGTGCCAGCGCCCCACGGGGTTTCACAGATACGCAGTATTTT
TRBV7-8	TRBD2	TRBJ2-1	.	CASSLAGTSYNEQFF	TGTGCCAGCAGCCTAGCCGGGACTAGCTACAATGAGCAGTTCTTC
TRBV10-3	.	TRBJ1-1	few	CAISESYGETEAFF	TGTGCCATCAGTGAGTCTTACGGGGAAACTGAAGCTTTCTTT
TRBV19	.	TRBJ2-2	few	CASRSGTPSTGELFF	TGTGCCAGTCGCTCCGGGACCCCTAGCACCGGGGAGCTGTTTTTT
TRBV5-1	.	TRBJ1-4	few	CASSTGRFNGKLFF	TGCGCCAGCAGCACGGGACGGTTTAATGGAAAACTGTTTTTT
TRBV7-2	.	TRBJ1-2	.	CASSLVGADCGYTF	TGTGCCAGCAGCTTAGTAGGGGCCGACTGTGGCTACACCTTC
TRBV7-2	TRBD2	TRBJ2-3	once	CASSLVLGGGSKTQYF	TGTGCCAGCAGCTTAGTTTTGGGCGGGGGGTCGAAAACGCAGTATTTT
TRBV6-1	.	TRBJ2-5	many	CASSLGGPQETQYF	TGTGCCAGCAGTTTGGGGGGGCCCCAAGAGACCCAGTACTTC
TRBV20-1	.	TRBJ2-7	many	CSASGTHVTGQYF	TGCAGTGCTAGCGGGACTCACGTTACAGGGCAGTACTTC
TRBV7-2	.	TRBJ2-5	few	CASSEGNQETQYF	TGTGCCAGCAGCGAGGGGAATCAAGAGACCCAGTACTTC
TRBV20-1	.	TRBJ2-1	many	CSAPVRDPGYNEQFF	TGCAGTGCTCCCGTCCGGGATCCCGGCTACAATGAGCAGTTCTTC
TRBV5-4	.	TRBJ2-3	few	CASSQDPSTDTQYF	TGTGCCAGCAGCCAGGATCCTAGCACAGATACGCAGTATTTT
TRBV3-1	TRBD2	TRBJ2-2	.	CASSHPPGLAGGHDTGELFF	TGTGCCAGCAGCCACCCCCCGGGGCTAGCGGGGGGCCACGACACCGGGGAGCTGTTTTTT
TRBV9	.	TRBJ2-7	.	CASSPQDLGGEQYF	TGTGCCAGCAGCCCCCAGGACCTGGGTGGCGAGCAGTACTTC
TRBV9	.	TRBJ1-1	many	CASSVDGGRTEAFF	TGTGCCAGCAGCGTTGATGGGGGGCGGACTGAAGCTTTCTTT
TRBV7-2	.	TRBJ2-1	many	CASSLKTDSYNEQFF	TGTGCCAGCAGCCTTAAGACAGACTCCTACAATGAGCAGTTCTTC
TRBV28	.	TRBJ2-7	many	CASSLFISGSYEQYF	TGTGCCAGCAGCCTTTTCATAAGCGGATCCTACGAGCAGTACTTC
TRBV7-2	TRBD2	TRBJ2-5	.	CASSLQGTSGGEETQYF	TGTGCCAGCAGCCTTCAGGGGACTAGCGGGGGGGAAGAGACCCAGTACTTC
TRBV7-3	TRBD2	TRBJ2-3	.	CASKGGGSTDTQYF	TGTGCCAGCAAGGGCGGGGGGAGCACAGATACGCAGTATTTT
TRBV7-9	.	TRBJ2-7	many	CASSLIPLVEQYF	TGTGCCAGCAGCTTAATCCCGCTAGTGGAGCAGTACTTC
TRBV7-2	.	TRBJ2-7	few	CASSLEAGIYEQYF	TGTGCCAGCAGCTTAGAGGCGGGCATCTACGAGCAGTACTTC
TRBV28	.	TRBJ2-7	many	CASRRQDSYEQYF	TGTGCCAGCAGACGACAGGATTCCTACGAGCAGTACTTC
TRBV9	TRBD2	TRBJ2-7	many	CASSVEGAGPYEQYF	TGTGCCAGCAGCGTAGAAGGAGCGGGGCCCTACGAGCAGTACTTC
TRBV5-4	.	TRBJ2-5	few	CASSIQSGRLETQYF	TGTGCCAGCAGCATTCAATCCGGGCGACTAGAGACCCAGTACTTC
TRBV2	.	TRBJ2-3	.	CASSRGHGDTQYF	TGTGCCAGCAGCAGGGGTCATGGGGATACGCAGTATTTT
TRBV6-2/TRBV6-3	TRBD2	TRBJ2-3	many	CASSYLAGGVTDTQYF	TGTGCCAGCAGTTACCTAGCGGGGGGGGTGACAGATACGCAGTATTTT
TRBV3-1	TRBD1	TRBJ1-4	few	CASSPTGGLPFGEKLFF	TGTGCCAGCAGCCCAACAGGGGGCCTCCCGTTTGGGGAAAAACTGTTTTTT
TRBV4-3	TRBD2	TRBJ2-1	.	CASSQDIRGGFGSEQFF	TGCGCCAGCAGCCAAGATATCCGCGGGGGTTTCGGCAGCGAGCAGTTCTTC
TRBV20-1	TRBD1	TRBJ1-2	.	CSAKNAGQVNYGYTF	TGCAGTGCTAAGAACGCTGGACAGGTTAACTATGGCTACACCTTC
TRBV25-1	.	TRBJ1-5	few	CASSDDRSNQPQHF	TGTGCCAGCAGTGACGACAGGTCCAATCAGCCCCAGCATTTT
TRBV11-2	TRBD1	TRBJ1-5	many	CASSLAGTGLNQPQHF	TGTGCCAGCAGCTTAGCCGGGACAGGGTTGAATCAGCCCCAGCATTTT
TRBV12-3/TRBV12-4	.	TRBJ1-3	many	CASKGNGNTIYF	TGTGCCAGCAAGGGTAATGGAAACACCATATATTTT
TRBV7-8	.	TRBJ2-3	.	CASVYSPGDTQYF	TGTGCCAGCGTTTACAGCCCCGGGGATACGCAGTATTTT
TRBV4-2	TRBD2	TRBJ2-5	.	CASSQVLAGSGNQETQYF	TGTGCCAGCAGCCAAGTATTAGCGGGCAGTGGAAACCAAGAGACCCAGTACTTC
TRBV7-2	.	TRBJ2-5	many	CASSRVSLGGETQYF	TGTGCCAGCAGTCGCGTGTCCCTGGGAGGAGAGACCCAGTACTTC
TRBV25-1	.	TRBJ2-5	many	CASSEYLRGETQYF	TGTGCCAGCAGTGAATACCTTAGGGGGGAGACCCAGTACTTC
TRBV6-1	.	TRBJ2-5	.	CASSGLKETQYF	TGTGCCAGCTCCGGACTAAAGGAGACCCAGTACTTC
TRBV12-3/TRBV12-4	TRBD2	TRBJ2-5	.	CASSPSGRGGVVETQYF	TGTGCCAGCAGTCCTAGCGGGAGGGGAGGCGTAGTGGAGACCCAGTACTTC
TRBV5-1	.	TRBJ2-5	.	CASSFRDAEETQYF	TGCGCCAGCAGCTTCCGGGACGCGGAGGAGACCCAGTACTTC
TRBV4-2	.	TRBJ1-2	few	CASSHLQEGNYGYTF	TGTGCCAGCAGCCACTTACAGGAGGGGAACTATGGCTACACCTTC
TRBV4-3	.	TRBJ1-5	many	CASSQDSTVIRPQHF	TGCGCCAGCAGCCAAGATTCAACAGTTATTCGGCCCCAGCATTTT
TRBV6-6	.	TRBJ2-7	many	CASSYGAGGIGEQYF	TGTGCCAGCAGTTACGGAGCAGGGGGGATCGGCGAGCAGTACTTC
TRBV6-2/TRBV6-3	.	TRBJ2-1	many	CASSKNTPHPYNEQFF	TGTGCCAGCAGTAAAAACACACCCCACCCCTACAATGAGCAGTTCTTC
TRBV30	TRBD1	TRBJ2-7	.	CVADRGTYEQYF	TGTGTCGCAGACAGGGGGACCTACGAGCAGTACTTC
TRBV28	TRBD1	TRBJ2-7	.	CASSSPGTGGPYEQYF	TGTGCCAGCAGTTCTCCCGGGACAGGGGGTCCCTACGAGCAGTACTTC
TRBV28	TRBD2	TRBJ2-1	.	CASRPGLAGASYNEQFF	TGTGCCAGCAGACCAGGGCTAGCGGGGGCCTCCTACAATGAGCAGTTCTTC
TRBV28	TRBD2	TRBJ2-7	.	CASSLLGGGSREQYF	TGTGCCAGCAGTTTATTGGGCGGGGGGTCTCGTGAGCAGTACTTC
TRBV28	.	TRBJ1-4	many	CASSSQRTPTNEKLFF	TGTGCCAGCAGTTCCCAACGGACCCCAACTAATGAAAAACTGTTTTTT
TRBV29-1	.	TRBJ2-5	many	CSVGSMEETQYF	TGCAGCGTTGGGAGCATGGAAGAGACCCAGTACTTC
TRBV30	.	TRBJ1-3	few	CAWSVERRGGNTIYF	TGTGCCTGGAGTGTAGAGCGCAGGGGTGGAAACACCATATATTTT